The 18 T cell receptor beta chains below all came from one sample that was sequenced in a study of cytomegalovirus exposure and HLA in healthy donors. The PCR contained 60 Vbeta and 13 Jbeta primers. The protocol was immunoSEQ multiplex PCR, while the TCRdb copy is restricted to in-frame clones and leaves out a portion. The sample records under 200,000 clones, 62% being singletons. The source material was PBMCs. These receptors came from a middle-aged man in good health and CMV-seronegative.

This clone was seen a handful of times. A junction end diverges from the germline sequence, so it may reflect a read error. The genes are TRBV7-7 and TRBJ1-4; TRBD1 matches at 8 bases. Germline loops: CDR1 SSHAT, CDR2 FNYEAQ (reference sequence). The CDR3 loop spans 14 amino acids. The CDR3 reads CASSRDRSSEKLFF. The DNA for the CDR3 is TGTGCTAGCAGTCGGGACAGGTCCTCTGAAAAACTGTTTTTT.

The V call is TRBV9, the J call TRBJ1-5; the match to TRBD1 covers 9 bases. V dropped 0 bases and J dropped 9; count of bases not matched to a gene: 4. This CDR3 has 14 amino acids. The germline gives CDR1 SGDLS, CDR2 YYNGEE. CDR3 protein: CASSVAGQGRPQHF. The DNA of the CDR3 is TGTGCCAGCAGCGTAGCGGGACAGGGTCGGCCCCAGCATTTT.

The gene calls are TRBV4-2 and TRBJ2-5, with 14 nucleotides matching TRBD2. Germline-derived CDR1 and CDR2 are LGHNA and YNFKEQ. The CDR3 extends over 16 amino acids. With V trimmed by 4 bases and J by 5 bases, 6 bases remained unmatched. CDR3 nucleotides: TGTGCCAGCAGCCCGGGACTAGCGGGGGTGGTGGAGACCCAGTACTTC. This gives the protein CASSPGLAGVVETQYF.

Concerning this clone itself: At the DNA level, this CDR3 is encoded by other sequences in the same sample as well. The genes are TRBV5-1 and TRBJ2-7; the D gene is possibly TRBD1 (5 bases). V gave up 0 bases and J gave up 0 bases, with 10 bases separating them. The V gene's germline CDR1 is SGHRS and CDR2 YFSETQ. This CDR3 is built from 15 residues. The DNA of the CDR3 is TGCGCCAGCAGCTTGGCTACAGGTAGCTCCTACGAGCAGTACTTC. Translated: CASSLATGSSYEQYF.

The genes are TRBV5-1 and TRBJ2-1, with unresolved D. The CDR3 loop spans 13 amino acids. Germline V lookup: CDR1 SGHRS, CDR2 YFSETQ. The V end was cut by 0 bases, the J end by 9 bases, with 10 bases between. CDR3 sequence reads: CASSLVLVAEQFF. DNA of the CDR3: TGCGCCAGCAGCTTGGTCCTAGTCGCTGAGCAGTTCTTC.

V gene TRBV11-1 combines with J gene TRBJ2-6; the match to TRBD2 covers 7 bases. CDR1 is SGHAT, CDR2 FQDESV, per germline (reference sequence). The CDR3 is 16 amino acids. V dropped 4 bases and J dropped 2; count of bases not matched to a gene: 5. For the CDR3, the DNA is TGTGCCAGCAGCTCGATTGGGGGGGCTGGGGCCAACGTCCTGACTTTC. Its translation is CASSSIGGAGANVLTF.

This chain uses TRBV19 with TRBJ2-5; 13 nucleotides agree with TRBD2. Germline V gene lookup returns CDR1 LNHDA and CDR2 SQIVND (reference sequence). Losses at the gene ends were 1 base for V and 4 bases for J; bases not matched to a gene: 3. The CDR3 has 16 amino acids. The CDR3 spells CASSIGLAGGGETQYF. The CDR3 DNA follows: TGTGCCAGTAGTATAGGACTAGCGGGAGGAGGAGAGACCCAGTACTTC.

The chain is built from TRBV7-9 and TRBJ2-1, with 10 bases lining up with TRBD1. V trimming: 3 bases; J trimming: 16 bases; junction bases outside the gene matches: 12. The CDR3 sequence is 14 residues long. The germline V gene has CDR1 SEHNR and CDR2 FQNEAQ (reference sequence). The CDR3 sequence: CASSLEGQGVTRFF. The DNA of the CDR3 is TGTGCCAGCAGCTTGGAAGGACAGGGGGTCACCCGATTCTTC.

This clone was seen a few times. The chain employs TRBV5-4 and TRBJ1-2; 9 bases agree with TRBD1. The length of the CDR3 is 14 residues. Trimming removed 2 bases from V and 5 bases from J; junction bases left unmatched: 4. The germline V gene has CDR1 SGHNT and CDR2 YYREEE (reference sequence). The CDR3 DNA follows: TGTGCCAGCAGCTTCGGGGACAGGGAGTATGGCTACACCTTC. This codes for CASSFGDREYGYTF.

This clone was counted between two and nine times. In DNA form, the CDR3 reads TGTGCCAGCAGGTCCGGGACAACTAGCAATCAGCCCCAGCATTTT. This gives the protein CASRSGTTSNQPQHF. V is TRBV7-2 and J is TRBJ1-5, with D tentatively TRBD1 (6 bases). The length of the CDR3 is 15 residues. The V gene's germline CDR1 is SGHTA and CDR2 FQGNSA. V was trimmed by 6 bases and J by 0 bases, leaving 12 bases between them. Full variable domain (rest looked up from reference TRBV7-2 and TRBJ1-5): GAGVSQSPSNKVTEKGKDVELRCDPISGHTALYWYRQSLGQGLEFLIYFQGNSAPDKSGLPSDRFSAERTGGSVSTLTIQRTQQEDSAVYLCASRSGTTSNQPQHFGDGTRLSIL.

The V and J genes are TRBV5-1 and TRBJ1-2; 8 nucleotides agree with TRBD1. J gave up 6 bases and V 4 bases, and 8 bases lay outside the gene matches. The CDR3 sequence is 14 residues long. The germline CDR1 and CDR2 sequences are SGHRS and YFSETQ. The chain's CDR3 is CASSVTGQGNGYTF. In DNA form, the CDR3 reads TGCGCCAGCAGCGTTACCGGACAGGGAAATGGCTACACCTTC.

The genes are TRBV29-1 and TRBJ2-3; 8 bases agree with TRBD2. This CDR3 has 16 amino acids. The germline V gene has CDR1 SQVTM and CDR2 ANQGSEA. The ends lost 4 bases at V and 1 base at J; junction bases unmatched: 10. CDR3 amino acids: CSVGLQGAGGTDTQYF. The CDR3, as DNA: TGCAGCGTTGGCTTACAGGGAGCGGGAGGCACAGATACGCAGTATTTT.

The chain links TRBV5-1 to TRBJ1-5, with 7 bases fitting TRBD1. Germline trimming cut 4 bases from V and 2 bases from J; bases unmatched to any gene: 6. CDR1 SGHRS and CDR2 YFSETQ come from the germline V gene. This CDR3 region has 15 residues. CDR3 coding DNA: TGCGCCAGCAGCAAAGGGGGCGCGGGCAATCAGCCCCAGCATTTT. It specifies CASSKGGAGNQPQHF.

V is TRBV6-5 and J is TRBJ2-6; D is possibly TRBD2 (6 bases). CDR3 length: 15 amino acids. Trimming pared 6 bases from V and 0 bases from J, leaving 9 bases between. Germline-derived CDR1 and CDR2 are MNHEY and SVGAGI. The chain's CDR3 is CASSRGSSGANVLTF. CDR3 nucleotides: TGTGCCAGCAGCCGGGGGTCCTCTGGGGCCAACGTCCTGACTTTC.

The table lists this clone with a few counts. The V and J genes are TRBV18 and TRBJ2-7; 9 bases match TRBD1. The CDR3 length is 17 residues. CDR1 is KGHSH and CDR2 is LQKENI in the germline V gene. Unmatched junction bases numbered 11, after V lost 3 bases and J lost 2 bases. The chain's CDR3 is CASSPAQGAYSPYEQYF. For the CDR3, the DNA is TGTGCCAGCTCACCCGCACAGGGGGCTTACTCCCCCTACGAGCAGTACTTC.

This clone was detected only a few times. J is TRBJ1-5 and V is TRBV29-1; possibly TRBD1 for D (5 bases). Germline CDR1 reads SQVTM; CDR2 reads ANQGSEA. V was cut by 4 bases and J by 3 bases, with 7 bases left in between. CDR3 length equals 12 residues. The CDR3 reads CSVGQSNQPQHF. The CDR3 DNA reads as TGCAGCGTTGGACAGTCCAATCAGCCCCAGCATTTT.

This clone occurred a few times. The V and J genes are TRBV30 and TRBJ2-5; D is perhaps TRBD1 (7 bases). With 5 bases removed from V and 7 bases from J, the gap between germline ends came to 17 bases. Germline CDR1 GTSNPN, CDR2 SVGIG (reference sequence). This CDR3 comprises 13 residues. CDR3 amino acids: CAWCNIQGGTQYF. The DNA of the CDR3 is TGTGCCTGGTGCAACATCCAGGGGGGGACCCAGTACTTC.

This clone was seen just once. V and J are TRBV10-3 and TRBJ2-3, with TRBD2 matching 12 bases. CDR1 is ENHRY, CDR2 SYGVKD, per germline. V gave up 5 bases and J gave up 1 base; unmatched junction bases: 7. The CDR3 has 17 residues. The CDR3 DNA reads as TGTGCCATCAGTTCCCGGACTAGCGGGGTTGGCACAGATACGCAGTATTTT. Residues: CAISSRTSGVGTDTQYF.